This T cell receptor (beta chain) was identified in a study of T cells in tuberculosis. About the study: The T cells targeted glucose monomycolate, a mycobacterial lipid, via CD1B.

Points from the study as a whole: Some low-affinity tetramer-binding T cells may be absent from this sample.

After thawing and overnight rest, PBMC were stained with GMM-loaded CD1B tetramer, viability dye and anti-CD3 for sorting. The CD1B tetramers carried C32 glucose monomycolate purified from Rhodococcus equi. Produced via immunoSEQ multiplex PCR; TCRdb's table is partial and in-frame only. The sample includes tens of thousands of clones, roughly 93% seen only once; the top ten take approximately 2%. Germline CDR1 and CDR2: KGHSH and LQKENI. The CDR3 spans 14 residues. The V end was cut by 3 bases, the J end by 5 bases, with 13 bases between. The sample was CD1b-GMM tetramer-negative cells sorted from PBMCs. The source is an adult woman with latent tuberculosis. V is TRBV18 and J is TRBJ1-2; D remains unclear. In DNA form, the CDR3 reads TGTGCCAGCTCACCCTCAGGATTCACTTATGGCTACACCTTC. The encoded protein is CASSPSGFTYGYTF.